This T cell receptor beta chain was documented in a study of cytomegalovirus exposure and HLA in healthy donors. Vbeta (60) and Jbeta (13) primers were used in the PCR. The data were produced by immunoSEQ multiplex PCR, yet TCRdb's version contains in-frame clones alone and is incomplete. The sample has over 70,000 clones, about 70% seen once. Study-wide results and caveats: A few chains tied to CMV proved CMV antigen-specific in vitro.

This clone showed up many times. Its antigen is currently unknown. V was cut by 6 bases and J by 0 bases, with 17 bases left in between. The germline V gene encodes CDR1 MGHRA and CDR2 YSYEKL. The CDR3 has 16 residues. Among the donors, all were healthy bone marrow donors. J is TRBJ1-1 and V is TRBV4-1; D unclear. Sequences were obtained from PBMCs. The clonotype was recovered from a woman between 50 and 59 years old in good health and CMV-seropositive. CDR3 in amino acids: CASSPIGRSMNTEAFF. The CDR3 DNA reads as TGCGCCAGCAGTCCTATAGGCCGGAGCATGAACACTGAAGCTTTCTTT.